This T cell receptor beta chain was found in a study of glioma-infiltrating T cells (dated by TCRdb to about 2016). Regarding the research as a whole: Glioma tissue, non-neoplastic brain tissue and matched peripheral blood mononuclear cells were used as sources from which TCR alpha- and beta-chain repertoires were sequenced. To measure how far tissue and blood T-cell populations diverged, each tissue-infiltrating repertoire was compared against the peripheral blood repertoire of the same patient. The paired cohort was made up of three low-grade glioma patients, several primary glioblastoma patients and three non-glioma patients who contributed non-neoplastic brain tissue.

A word on this clonotype: Its antigen is unknown. No much larger clonotype is one base removed from it; base qualities were not supplied.

Paper-wide results and their limitations: VJ-independent divergence between tissue and blood was found to be below expectation in non-neoplastic patients but above expectation in all gliomas, particularly low-grade gliomas. Small numbers underpinned the group comparisons: about eight glioblastoma patients, three low-grade glioma patients and three non-neoplastic patients. Only a very small number of CDR3 sequences turned up in both tissue and blood, a result put down to high CDR3 diversity combined with limited sampling.

TCR alpha and beta CDR3 regions were amplified with the iRepertoire nested amplicon-rescue multiplex PCR (arm-PCR) platform from RNA. One-step reverse transcription and amplification used roughly 100-450 ng of tissue mRNA or PBMC total RNA as input. Following bead purification, Illumina adapters were added through a secondary multiplex PCR, and the libraries were then gel-purified between 200 and 400 bp. The libraries contained internal 6-nucleotide barcodes that were used for demultiplexing. Sequencing of the libraries was done on an Illumina MiSeq using 2x220 or 2x250 nucleotide paired-end reads. In the source study's methods: FLASH 1.2.11 was used to merge paired reads, and BWA-MEM then aligned the reads to the GRCh37 human genome before TRA and TRB reads were extracted. An IMGT-derived reference of cassette sequences and CDR3 motifs, with pseudogenes included, was used for V and J assignment. Reads were translated in three frames, and productive CDR3s were defined by a C…FGXG motif without stop codons. Clonotypes were defined as unique combinations of V-J cassette pair and CDR3 amino acid sequence. Reads were filtered by Hamming distance, with the threshold set by the sequence error rate of each sample in mapped regions. The raw public reads went through TCRdb reprocessing: fastp at Q25, MiXCR clone calling, in-frame beta chains kept. Each CDR3 protein appears once, grouped with its most common genes and DNA. TCRdb, not the original authors, processed these V and J calls. This sample has roughly 120,000 distinct CDR3 sequences in its table, and approximately 23% of those were observed once. Roughly 15% of the sample is held by the ten biggest clonotypes.

Based on the germline V gene, the CDR1 and CDR2 sequences are SGHTA and FQGNSA. Relative to germline, V is 6 bases shorter and J is 3 bases shorter, with 15 bases between their ends. There are 15 amino acids in the CDR3, from cysteine to phenylalanine inclusive. The retained sequence is limited to the CDR3, 45 bases, with the frame set at the first base. This clonotype was obtained from a human donor with low-grade glioma or glioblastoma, undergoing nonglioma brain surgery, or in good health (not recorded which). This receptor chain uses TRBV7-2 and TRBJ2-1; the D call is tentative, TRBD1 or TRBD2, as each matches 5 bases. Material: glioma tissue, nonneoplastic brain tissue, or PBMCs (not recorded which). The CDR3 has the sequence CASRLSQGRYNEQFF. The nucleotides are TGTGCCAGCAGATTAAGCCAGGGACGCTACAATGAGCAGTTCTTC.